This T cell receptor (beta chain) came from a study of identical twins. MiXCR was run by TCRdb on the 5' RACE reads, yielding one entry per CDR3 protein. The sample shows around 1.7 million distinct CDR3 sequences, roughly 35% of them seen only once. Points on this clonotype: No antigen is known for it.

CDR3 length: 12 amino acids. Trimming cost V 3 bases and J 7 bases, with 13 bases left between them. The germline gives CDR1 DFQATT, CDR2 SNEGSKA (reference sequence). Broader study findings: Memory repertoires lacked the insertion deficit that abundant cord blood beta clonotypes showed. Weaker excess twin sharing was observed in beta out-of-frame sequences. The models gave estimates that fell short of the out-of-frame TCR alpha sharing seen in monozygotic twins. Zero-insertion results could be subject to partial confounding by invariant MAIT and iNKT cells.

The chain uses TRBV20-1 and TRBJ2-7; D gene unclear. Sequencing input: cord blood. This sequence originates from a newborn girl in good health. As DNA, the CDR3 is TGCAGTGCTAGTCTGGAGTACAATGAGCAGTACTTC. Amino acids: CSASLEYNEQYF.